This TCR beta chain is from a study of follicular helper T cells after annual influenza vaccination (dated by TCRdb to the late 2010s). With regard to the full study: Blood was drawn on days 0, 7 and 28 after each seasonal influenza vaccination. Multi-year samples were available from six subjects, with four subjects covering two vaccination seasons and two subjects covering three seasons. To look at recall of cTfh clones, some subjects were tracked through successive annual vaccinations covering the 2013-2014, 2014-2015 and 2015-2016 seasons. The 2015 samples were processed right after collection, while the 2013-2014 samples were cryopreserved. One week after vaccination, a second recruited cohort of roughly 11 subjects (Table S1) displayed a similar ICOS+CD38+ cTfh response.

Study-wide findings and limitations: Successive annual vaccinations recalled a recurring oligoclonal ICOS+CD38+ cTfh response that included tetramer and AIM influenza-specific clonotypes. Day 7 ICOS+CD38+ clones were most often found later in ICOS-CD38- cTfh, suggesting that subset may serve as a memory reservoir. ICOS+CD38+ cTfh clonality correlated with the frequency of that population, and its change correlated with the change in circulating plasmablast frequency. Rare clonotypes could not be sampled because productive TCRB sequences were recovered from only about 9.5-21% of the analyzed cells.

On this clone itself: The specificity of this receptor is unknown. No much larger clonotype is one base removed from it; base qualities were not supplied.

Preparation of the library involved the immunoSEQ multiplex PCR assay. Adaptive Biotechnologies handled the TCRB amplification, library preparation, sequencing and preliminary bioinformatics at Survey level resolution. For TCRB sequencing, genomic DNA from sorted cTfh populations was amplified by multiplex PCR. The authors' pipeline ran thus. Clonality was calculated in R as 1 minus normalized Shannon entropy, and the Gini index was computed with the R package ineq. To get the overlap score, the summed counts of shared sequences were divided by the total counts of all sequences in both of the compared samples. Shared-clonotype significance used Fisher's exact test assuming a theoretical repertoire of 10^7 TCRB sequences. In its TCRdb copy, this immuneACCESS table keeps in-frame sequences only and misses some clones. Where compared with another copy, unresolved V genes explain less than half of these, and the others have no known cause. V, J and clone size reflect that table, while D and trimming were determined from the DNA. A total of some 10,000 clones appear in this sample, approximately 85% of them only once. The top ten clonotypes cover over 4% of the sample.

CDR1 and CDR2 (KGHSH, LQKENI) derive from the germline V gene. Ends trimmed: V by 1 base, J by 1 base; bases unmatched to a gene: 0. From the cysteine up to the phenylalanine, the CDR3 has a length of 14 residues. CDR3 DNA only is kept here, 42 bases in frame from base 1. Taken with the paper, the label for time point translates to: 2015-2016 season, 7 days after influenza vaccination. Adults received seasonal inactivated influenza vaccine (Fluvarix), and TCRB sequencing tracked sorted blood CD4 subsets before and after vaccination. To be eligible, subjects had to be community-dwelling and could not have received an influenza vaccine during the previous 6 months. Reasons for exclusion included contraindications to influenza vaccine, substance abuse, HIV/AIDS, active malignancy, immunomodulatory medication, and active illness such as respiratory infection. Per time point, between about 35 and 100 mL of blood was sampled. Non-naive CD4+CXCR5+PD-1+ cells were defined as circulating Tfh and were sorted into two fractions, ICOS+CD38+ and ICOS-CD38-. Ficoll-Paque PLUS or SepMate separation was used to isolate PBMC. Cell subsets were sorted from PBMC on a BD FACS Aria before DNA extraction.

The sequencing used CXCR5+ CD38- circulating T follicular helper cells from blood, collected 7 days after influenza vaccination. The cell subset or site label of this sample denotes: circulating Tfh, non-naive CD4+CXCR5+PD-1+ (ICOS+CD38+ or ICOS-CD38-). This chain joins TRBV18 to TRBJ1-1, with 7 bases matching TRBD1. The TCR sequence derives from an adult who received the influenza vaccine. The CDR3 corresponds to CASSPQGANTEAFF. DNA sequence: TGTGCCAGCTCACCACAGGGGGCGAACACTGAAGCTTTCTTT.